These T cell receptor beta chains were read from a single sample in a study of graft-versus-host responses after intestinal transplantation. This table comes from immunoSEQ multiplex PCR, and its TCRdb copy is limited to in-frame clones, with some not included. The data show about 97,000 clones, about 93% seen once. This specimen was PBMCs, taken about 460 days after intestinal transplant. These TCRs come from a human patient who received an intestinal transplant, so some T cells may come from the graft donor. CDR3s include the opening cysteine and the closing phenylalanine or tryptophan. Each record gives: V gene, J gene, clone size, D gene, CDR3 protein, CDR3 DNA. The D gene is left open where the match is weak. Only part of the rows carry a size: once, few, many, or a class if the clone is expanded.

TRBV7-3,TRBJ2-5,.,TRBD1,CASSPTGTGDETQYF,TGTGCCAGCAGCCCAACCGGGACAGGGGATGAGACCCAGTACTTC
TRBV7-9,TRBJ1-6,.,.,CASTNPGADNSPLHF,TGTGCCAGCACCAACCCAGGGGCCGATAATTCACCCCTCCACTTT
TRBV7-9,TRBJ1-2,.,.,CASSYHLTETYGYTF,TGTGCCAGCAGCTACCACCTTACCGAGACCTATGGCTACACCTTC
TRBV7-2,TRBJ1-4,.,.,CASSLEGATNEKLFF,TGTGCCAGCAGCTTAGAGGGGGCAACTAATGAAAAACTGTTTTTT
TRBV11-2,TRBJ2-2,once,TRBD1,CASSLGTGSSTNTGELFF,TGTGCCAGCAGCTTAGGGACAGGTTCTTCAACGAACACCGGGGAGCTGTTTTTT
TRBV15,TRBJ1-2,.,.,CATSSAGNYGYTF,TGTGCCACCAGCAGCGCAGGGAACTATGGCTACACCTTC
TRBV5-1,TRBJ1-1,.,.,CASSLAPGGNTEAFF,TGCGCCAGCAGCTTGGCCCCCGGGGGGAACACTGAAGCTTTCTTT
TRBV6-6,TRBJ2-2,.,TRBD2,CASSPGASGGAGELFF,TGTGCCAGCAGCCCCGGTGCTAGCGGGGGGGCCGGGGAGCTGTTTTTT
TRBV5-1,TRBJ1-1,.,TRBD1,CASSLEGAGEAFF,TGCGCCAGCAGCTTGGAGGGGGCCGGTGAAGCTTTCTTT
TRBV10-3,TRBJ1-5,.,.,CAISPTDSNQPQHF,TGTGCCATCAGCCCCACGGATAGCAATCAGCCCCAGCATTTT
TRBV18,TRBJ1-2,.,TRBD1,CASSPGQAPRDYGYTF,TGTGCCAGCTCACCGGGACAGGCTCCACGGGACTATGGCTACACCTTC
TRBV9,TRBJ1-2,.,.,CASSVASQGYGYTF,TGTGCCAGCAGCGTAGCTAGCCAGGGCTATGGCTACACCTTC
TRBV28,TRBJ2-1,.,.,CASSYKWTYNEQFF,TGTGCCAGCAGTTACAAATGGACCTACAATGAGCAGTTCTTC
TRBV15,TRBJ2-2,.,.,CATSRHLLSATGELFF,TGTGCCACCAGCAGACACCTTTTATCAGCCACCGGGGAGCTGTTTTTT
TRBV18,TRBJ2-3,.,.,CASSPPVDTQYF,TGTGCCAGCTCACCTCCGGTAGATACGCAGTATTTT
TRBV29-1,TRBJ2-3,.,TRBD2,CSVDTSGGPGDTQYF,TGCAGCGTAGATACTAGCGGGGGGCCGGGAGATACGCAGTATTTT
TRBV6-4,TRBJ2-3,.,TRBD1,CASSEGTGVTDTQYF,TGTGCCAGCAGTGAAGGGACAGGGGTCACAGATACGCAGTATTTT
TRBV9,TRBJ2-7,.,.,CASSDGSEQYF,TGTGCCAGCAGCGACGGTAGCGAGCAGTACTTC
TRBV7-4,TRBJ1-1,.,TRBD1,CASSLDRAGFPEAFF,TGTGCCAGCAGCCTCGACAGGGCTGGCTTTCCAGAAGCTTTCTTT
TRBV7-2,TRBJ1-1,.,.,CASSPRGGVNTEAFF,TGTGCCAGCAGCCCCCGAGGGGGGGTGAACACTGAAGCTTTCTTT
TRBV6-4,TRBJ2-3,.,.,CASSMEANTDTQYF,TGTGCCAGCAGTATGGAGGCTAACACAGATACGCAGTATTTT
TRBV2,TRBJ1-6,.,TRBD1,CASRATGFGSPLHF,TGTGCCAGCAGGGCGACAGGGTTTGGTTCACCCCTCCACTTT
TRBV19,TRBJ1-1,once,TRBD1,CASSARLTGATRGTEAFF,TGTGCCAGTAGTGCGCGTTTAACAGGGGCCACCCGCGGCACTGAAGCTTTCTTT
TRBV2,TRBJ1-1,.,.,CASSEPEGLPRTEAFF,TGTGCCAGCAGTGAACCGGAGGGACTTCCCCGTACTGAAGCTTTCTTT
TRBV19,TRBJ2-5,.,.,CASSIIAEETQYF,TGTGCCAGTAGTATCATAGCGGAAGAGACCCAGTACTTC
TRBV19,TRBJ1-1,once,.,CASSIRLGRVSGTEAFF,TGTGCCAGTAGTATAAGGTTGGGGAGGGTATCCGGAACTGAAGCTTTCTTT
TRBV5-4,TRBJ2-1,.,.,CASTERIGDGNEQFF,TGTGCCAGCACAGAGCGGATCGGGGATGGCAATGAGCAGTTCTTC
TRBV5-1,TRBJ2-2,.,TRBD1,CASMDRGGGGELFF,TGCGCCAGCATGGACAGGGGGGGCGGCGGGGAGCTGTTTTTT
TRBV7-9,TRBJ1-1,.,.,CASSQGVGNTEAFF,TGTGCCAGCAGCCAAGGGGTCGGAAACACTGAAGCTTTCTTT
TRBV27,TRBJ1-2,.,TRBD1,CASSRNPTGGYGYTF,TGTGCCAGCAGTCGCAACCCCACAGGGGGCTATGGCTACACCTTC
TRBV9,TRBJ1-4,.,.,CASSEGLGEKLFF,TGTGCCAGCAGCGAGGGGTTGGGTGAAAAACTGTTTTTT
TRBV18,TRBJ2-1,.,TRBD2,CASSVMAGGLEQFF,TGTGCCAGCTCCGTTATGGCGGGGGGACTTGAGCAGTTCTTC
TRBV2,TRBJ2-5,.,.,CASSARDRQETQYF,TGTGCCAGCAGCGCGCGGGACAGACAAGAGACCCAGTACTTC
TRBV13,TRBJ1-2,.,TRBD1,CASSLGDRVENYGYTF,TGTGCCAGCAGCTTGGGGGACAGGGTGGAGAACTATGGCTACACCTTC
TRBV27,TRBJ2-7,.,.,CASSLRPVFSYEQYF,TGTGCCAGCAGTTTGCGGCCTGTCTTTTCCTACGAGCAGTACTTC
TRBV19,TRBJ2-1,.,TRBD1,CASSPGQGRSSYNEQFF,TGTGCCAGTAGTCCGGGACAGGGGCGATCTTCCTACAATGAGCAGTTCTTC
TRBV19,TRBJ2-1,.,.,CASNTGKYNEQFF,TGTGCCAGTAACACAGGGAAATACAATGAGCAGTTCTTC
TRBV7-9,TRBJ2-7,.,TRBD1,CASSSTPQGGWYF,TGTGCCAGCAGCTCTACCCCACAGGGGGGATGGTACTTC
TRBV6-5,TRBJ1-1,.,.,CASSYGGFEAFF,TGTGCCAGCAGTTATGGTGGTTTTGAAGCTTTCTTT
TRBV6-6,TRBJ2-1,.,TRBD1,CASRDPGQGYNEQFF,TGTGCCAGCAGGGATCCGGGACAGGGGTACAATGAGCAGTTCTTC
TRBV18,TRBJ1-1,.,.,CASSPSAGADEAFF,TGTGCCAGCTCACCATCTGCAGGGGCGGATGAAGCTTTCTTT
TRBV9,TRBJ2-1,.,TRBD1,CASSVAQGSYNEQFF,TGTGCCAGCAGCGTAGCACAGGGGTCCTACAATGAGCAGTTCTTC
TRBV7-8,TRBJ1-3,.,.,CASSLSGYSGNTIYF,TGTGCCAGCAGCTTATCAGGGTACTCTGGAAACACCATATATTTT
TRBV9,TRBJ1-6,.,.,CASSPRVGAGNSPLHF,TGTGCCAGCAGCCCACGGGTGGGGGCTGGCAATTCACCCCTCCACTTT
TRBV7-7,TRBJ2-5,.,TRBD1,CASSLRTGLETQYF,TGTGCTAGCAGCTTAAGGACAGGGTTGGAGACCCAGTACTTC
TRBV10-1,TRBJ2-3,.,.,CASSESILQTSTDTQYF,TGCGCCAGCAGTGAGTCGATACTCCAAACTAGCACAGATACGCAGTATTTT
TRBV19,TRBJ1-4,.,TRBD1,CASTPSSDRGQTNEKLFF,TGTGCCAGTACTCCATCCTCGGACAGGGGGCAAACTAATGAAAAACTGTTTTTT
TRBV6-1,TRBJ1-3,.,.,CASRNTIYF,TGTGCCAGCAGGAACACCATATATTTT
TRBV29-1,TRBJ2-7,.,.,CSVEDEGGNYEQYF,TGCAGCGTTGAAGATGAGGGGGGGAACTACGAGCAGTACTTC
TRBV12-5,TRBJ2-2,.,TRBD1,CASGLTGANTGELFF,TGTGCTAGTGGTTTAACAGGGGCGAACACCGGGGAGCTGTTTTTT
TRBV4-2,TRBJ2-7,.,.,CASSQSRWRGPPYEQYF,TGTGCCAGCAGCCAATCTCGGTGGCGGGGACCTCCCTACGAGCAGTACTTC
TRBV7-8,TRBJ2-7,.,.,CASSLAAVYEQYF,TGTGCCAGCAGCTTAGCGGCCGTCTACGAGCAGTACTTC
TRBV12-5,TRBJ2-1,.,.,CASGLFYEQFF,TGTGCTAGTGGTCTGTTTTATGAGCAGTTCTTC
TRBV25-1,TRBJ2-7,.,.,CASATGYSYEQYF,TGTGCCAGCGCAACCGGCTACTCCTACGAGCAGTACTTC
TRBV7-2,TRBJ2-6,.,.,CASSQAGANVLTF,TGTGCCAGCAGCCAGGCTGGGGCCAACGTCCTGACTTTC
TRBV5-5,TRBJ2-3,.,.,CASSSPDATDTQYF,TGTGCCAGCAGCTCACCGGACGCCACAGATACGCAGTATTTT
TRBV11-2,TRBJ1-3,.,.,CASSLERGPGNTIYF,TGTGCCAGCAGCTTAGAAAGAGGACCTGGAAACACCATATATTTT